Below, 22 T cell receptor beta chains from the same sample are listed, as sequenced in a study of T cell responses to AZD1222 COVID-19 vaccine. Measured with immunoSEQ multiplex PCR; TCRdb has only the in-frame clones, and not every one. The sample shows about 140,000 clones, around nine tenths of them seen only once. Sequencing was performed on peripheral blood, taken on day 0 of AZD1222 vaccination. The receptors stem from an adult in good health.

The V call is TRBV6-2 or TRBV6-3, the J call TRBJ1-1; D is possibly TRBD1 (5 bases). Germline V lookup: CDR1 MNHEY, CDR2 SVGEGT. Trimming stripped 6 bases from V and 3 bases from J, with 14 bases between. The CDR3 has 14 amino acids. As DNA, the CDR3 is TGTGCCAGCAGCGACGCAGGGTCGGACACTGAAGCTTTCTTT. Protein: CASSDAGSDTEAFF.

The chain joins TRBV25-1 to TRBJ2-7; 16 positions agree with TRBD2. Germline CDR1 and CDR2: MGHDK and SYGVNS. Unmatched junction bases numbered 7, after V lost 3 bases and J lost 2 bases. CDR3 length: 18 amino acids. The CDR3 DNA follows: TGTGCCAGCAGTGACTCCGGGACTAGCGGGAGGGCAACCTACGAGCAGTACTTC. As protein: CASSDSGTSGRATYEQYF.

The V and J genes are TRBV7-6 and TRBJ2-7; 7 positions match TRBD1. After removal of 5 bases from V and 7 bases from J, the junction contained 11 bases not matched to a gene. CDR3 size: 14 residues. CDR1 is SGHVS and CDR2 is FNYEAQ in the germline V gene. The CDR3 reads CASSPTTGQEEQYF. Here the CDR3 DNA reads TGTGCCAGCAGCCCAACGACAGGGCAGGAAGAGCAGTACTTC.

The chain carries TRBV19 and TRBJ2-3; perhaps D is TRBD1 or TRBD2 (5 bases each). The germline V and J ends were trimmed by 9 bases and 3 bases, with 22 bases remaining between them. Germline assignment: CDR1 LNHDA and CDR2 SQIVND (reference sequence). The CDR3 covers 16 residues. CDR3 protein: CASGTLGNFKTDTQYF. CDR3 sequence (DNA): TGTGCCAGCGGGACCCTGGGGAACTTTAAGACAGATACGCAGTATTTT. Full variable domain (missing parts from reference TRBV19 and TRBJ2-3): DGGITQSPKYLFRKEGQNVTLSCEQNLNHDAMYWYRQDPGQGLRLIYYSQIVNDFQKGDIAEGYSVSREKKESFPLTVTSAQKNPTAFYLCASGTLGNFKTDTQYFGPGTRLTVL.

The rearrangement uses TRBV3-1 (or the pseudogene TRBV3-2) and TRBJ1-2; tentatively, D is TRBD1 (5 bases). This CDR3 has 15 residues. Germline CDR1 LGHDT, CDR2 YNNKEL (reference sequence). Trimming pared 1 base from V and 6 bases from J, leaving 15 bases between. The CDR3 DNA is TGTGCCAGCAGCCAAGGCAGGGAAAGGGAGCATGGCTACACCTTC. This encodes CASSQGREREHGYTF.

The chain links TRBV2 to TRBJ1-6; D possibly corresponds to TRBD1 (6 bases). Per germline, CDR1 SNHLY and CDR2 FYNNEI. This CDR3 contains 14 residues. V lost 6 bases and J 15 bases, leaving 21 bases between the germline ends. The CDR3 DNA sequence: TGTGCCAGCAGAAGACAGGCTACCCTCGAAATCCTCCACTTT. This encodes CASRRQATLEILHF.

This sequence joins TRBV7-6 and TRBJ2-7, with D perhaps assigned TRBD1 or TRBD2 (5 bases each). The CDR3 is 15 residues long. The germline V gene has CDR1 SGHVS and CDR2 FNYEAQ. V was trimmed by 0 bases and J by 5 bases, leaving 14 bases between them. CDR3 amino acids: CASSLASGGFDEQYF. CDR3 DNA sequence: TGTGCCAGCAGCTTAGCTTCTGGGGGTTTCGACGAGCAGTACTTC.

The chain combines TRBV28 with TRBJ2-7; a possible D gene is TRBD1 (5 bases). This CDR3 has 12 residues. Looked up from germline, CDR1 is MDHEN and CDR2 is SYDVKM. V dropped 3 bases and J dropped 3 bases, with 6 bases sitting between them. The CDR3 nucleotides read TGTGCCAGCAGTTTGGACAACTACGAGCAGTACTTC. It encodes CASSLDNYEQYF.

The chain carries TRBV19 and TRBJ1-3; 7 bases match TRBD1. The CDR3 totals 14 residues. Germline V gene sequence: CDR1 LNHDA, CDR2 SQIVND (reference sequence). After removal of 5 bases from V and 2 bases from J, the junction contained 3 bases not matched to a gene. The CDR3 DNA is TGTGCCAGTAGTTCCGGGACAGCTGGAAACACCATATATTTT. Amino acid sequence: CASSSGTAGNTIYF. Full variable domain (remainder filled in from reference TRBV19 and TRBJ1-3): DGGITQSPKYLFRKEGQNVTLSCEQNLNHDAMYWYRQDPGQGLRLIYYSQIVNDFQKGDIAEGYSVSREKKESFPLTVTSAQKNPTAFYLCASSSGTAGNTIYFGEGSWLTVV.

The chain recombines TRBV4-1 with TRBJ1-2; D is unresolved. CDR3 length equals 13 residues. Germline loops: CDR1 MGHRA, CDR2 YSYEKL. Trimming pared 0 bases from V and 8 bases from J, leaving 10 bases between. Written as DNA, the CDR3 is TGCGCCAGCAGCCAAGATAATCTTCGCGGCTACACCTTC. Translated: CASSQDNLRGYTF.

The chain carries TRBV19 and TRBJ2-7, with D perhaps being TRBD1 or TRBD2 (5 bases each). Germline assignment: CDR1 LNHDA and CDR2 SQIVND (reference sequence). The CDR3 is 13 residues long. Trimming left V 4 bases short and J 2 bases short, with 9 bases between. The CDR3 nucleotides read TGTGCCAGTAGTACCGGGGACCCCTACGAGCAGTACTTC. Amino acids: CASSTGDPYEQYF.

The J gene is TRBJ2-1, the V gene TRBV7-3; 12 bases fit TRBD2. With V trimmed by 1 base and J by 9 bases, 7 bases remained unmatched. Germline loops: CDR1 SGHTA, CDR2 FQGTGA. The CDR3 consists of 16 residues. The CDR3 here is CASSLRASGRASEQFF. In nucleotides, the CDR3 is TGTGCCAGCAGCTTAAGGGCTAGCGGGAGGGCCAGTGAGCAGTTCTTC.

This chain links TRBV29-1 with TRBJ2-2; no clear D gene. The CDR3 runs 12 residues. The germline V and J ends were trimmed by 7 bases and 1 base, with 7 bases remaining between them. The germline V gene encodes CDR1 SQVTM and CDR2 ANQGSEA. The DNA for the CDR3 is TGCAGCGCGGACGGGAACACCGGGGAGCTGTTTTTT. Translation gives CSADGNTGELFF.

A note on this clone: The sample contains more than one DNA sequence encoding this CDR3. The rearrangement joins TRBV5-1 to TRBJ2-5, with no clear D. The length of the CDR3 is 14 residues. From germline, CDR1 is SGHRS and CDR2 YFSETQ. V shed 4 bases and J shed 1 base, with 11 bases lying between them. CDR3 protein: CASSEDGLQETQYF. The DNA of the CDR3 is TGCGCCAGCAGCGAAGACGGCCTCCAAGAGACCCAGTACTTC.

The CDR3 reads CASSNKVNEQYF. The CDR3 DNA reads TGCGCCAGCAGCAACAAGGTAAACGAGCAGTACTTC. This rearrangement joins TRBV4-1 to TRBJ2-7; no definite D call. Germline-derived CDR1 and CDR2 are MGHRA and YSYEKL. The CDR3 loop spans 12 amino acids. Trimming left V 5 bases short and J 5 bases short, with 10 bases between.

The gene calls are TRBV5-4 and TRBJ2-1; D is undetermined. The CDR3 has 16 amino acids. Per the germline V gene, CDR1 is SGHNT and CDR2 is YYREEE (reference sequence). Trimming cost V 4 bases and J 8 bases, with 22 bases left between them. The CDR3: CASSPGVARGGDEQFF. CDR3 DNA: TGTGCCAGCAGCCCGGGCGTGGCGCGAGGTGGGGATGAGCAGTTCTTC.

The chain employs TRBV30 and TRBJ1-6; D is uncertain. The CDR3 length is 14 residues. V was shortened by 2 bases and J by 7 bases, with 12 bases between the two germline ends. Per germline, CDR1 GTSNPN and CDR2 SVGIG (reference sequence). CDR3 loop: CAWSHGQENSPLHF. CDR3 nucleotides: TGTGCCTGGAGTCATGGGCAGGAGAATTCACCCCTCCACTTT.

The CDR3 reads CASSLYTGQETQYF. DNA for the CDR3: TGTGCCAGCAGTTTGTATACAGGCCAAGAGACCCAGTACTTC. The V call is TRBV28, the J call TRBJ2-5; D may be TRBD1 (5 bases). The CDR3 loop spans 14 amino acids. CDR1 MDHEN and CDR2 SYDVKM come from the germline V gene. V was shortened by 3 bases and J by 1 base, with 9 bases between the two germline ends.

This clone turned up a few times. The chain has TRBV18 and TRBJ2-7, with unresolved D. Trimming pared 6 bases from V and 2 bases from J, leaving 11 bases between. The length of the CDR3 is 13 residues. The germline CDR1 and CDR2 sequences are KGHSH and LQKENI. The CDR3 is CASSTGRAYEQYF. The CDR3 nucleotides are TGTGCCAGCTCTACCGGACGGGCCTACGAGCAGTACTTC.

V gene TRBV6-2 or TRBV6-3 combines with J gene TRBJ2-1; 9 positions agree with TRBD1. This CDR3 comprises 15 residues. The junction had 8 bases not matched to a gene; V was cut back by 1 base and J by 10 bases. Germline assignment: CDR1 MNHEY and CDR2 SVGEGT. CDR3: CASSYWGQGISEQFF. The CDR3 coding sequence is TGTGCCAGCAGTTACTGGGGACAGGGAATTAGCGAGCAGTTCTTC.

This clone was observed a few times. The CDR3: CATLLGGSGNTIYF. The CDR3 DNA reads TGTGCCACCCTTTTAGGGGGATCTGGAAACACCATATATTTT. This sequence joins TRBV13 and TRBJ1-3; possibly TRBD1 for D (6 bases). From germline, CDR1 is PRHDT and CDR2 FYEKMQ (reference sequence). The CDR3 loop spans 14 amino acids. V shed 10 bases and J shed 1 base, with 14 bases lying between them.

In this sample, this clone turned up a few times. The chain combines TRBV12-3 or TRBV12-4 with TRBJ2-5, with TRBD2 matching 7 bases. V lost 5 bases to trimming and J lost 7 bases; unmatched junction nucleotides: 4. The CDR3 is 12 amino acids. The CDR3 DNA reads as TGTGCCAGCAGTCCCCGGGGGGTGACCCAGTACTTC. Protein: CASSPRGVTQYF.